The T cell receptor beta chain under discussion was sequenced for a study of neurological immune-mediated disorders (dated by TCRdb to about 2019). At the level of the whole study: Among the approximately 35 multiple sclerosis patients, about 30 had relapsing-remitting MS and 3 had secondary progressive MS. The study compared peripheral blood TCR-beta repertoires of HTLV-I-associated myelopathy (HAM/TSP) patients, multiple sclerosis patients and healthy controls using UMI-based sequencing. Longitudinal samples, technical triplicates and paired sorted CD4+ and CD8+ T-cell subsets, alongside PBMC samples, were included among the approximately 110 TCR-beta libraries. The cohort comprised 68 subjects: around 15 HAM/TSP patients, approximately 34 multiple sclerosis patients and approximately 20 healthy controls. Broad study findings and their caveats: TCR clonal expansion was highest in HAM/TSP patients and lowest in MS patients, with MS patients falling below even healthy controls. Phylogenetic analysis grouped repertoires from 18 of 34 MS patients into a cluster of related CDR3 sequences, suggesting a possible repertoire-level signature. The MS cluster showed no association with clinical or MRI features, and the authors stated that larger cohorts are needed. No identical CDR3 amino acid sequences were shared among expanded clones across subjects, suggesting private TCR-beta repertoires in all groups.

For the unsorted PBMC libraries, 2 million PBMCs were stored in RNAlater at -80 degrees C until RNA extraction and were used to generate the libraries. The multiple sclerosis patients were enrolled in a US clinical protocol that used magnetic resonance imaging to evaluate disease progression. PBMCs were separated from peripheral blood using Ficoll-Hypaque density gradient centrifugation and then cryopreserved in liquid nitrogen. The table lists this clonotype with many counts. Its antigen remains undetermined. No much larger clonotype is one base removed from it; base qualities were not supplied. cDNA was synthesized by template-switch 5'RACE using a primer with a 10-nucleotide random unique molecular identifier that tagged each TCR transcript. Every sequencing run yielded over 160 million TCR-beta sequences covering 15-18 subjects. The RNeasy kit was used to extract total RNA. TCR-beta VDJ regions were amplified with primers for the TCR constant region and the 5'RACE anchor, using the KAPA Real-time Library Amplification kit. Sample indexes and Illumina adaptors were added in a first PCR, and a second PCR then increased library yield. After Ampure bead purification, the roughly 650 bp TCR product was size-selected on a 2% E-gel SizeSelection system. Before pooling, libraries had their quality checked on a Bioanalyzer, their concentration measured with Qubit, and their quantity determined with the Kapa Library Quantification kit. An Illumina HiSeq 2500 was used to sequence the libraries paired-end at 2 x 150 bp. To increase sequence diversity, about 24-32% phiX was spiked into each library pool. Processing in the source paper ran as follows. The UMI-based MiGEC pipeline processed quality-filtered reads and removed over 80% of raw TCR sequences during error correction. VDJ genes were aligned to IMGT germline references, and clonotypes were defined by unique CDR3 amino acid sequence plus V-J genes. Clonal expansion, Shannon diversity and CDR3 relatedness were evaluated with VDJtools (CalcPairwiseDistances, ClusterSamples), while phylogenetic trees were built in CLCbio workbench. Clones with at least 8 unique UMIs were defined as expanded, with this threshold being based on coefficient-of-variation modelling across technical triplicates. TCRdb reworked the public reads: Q25 trimming with fastp, MiXCR clone assembly, productive beta chains retained. Entries that share a CDR3 protein sequence are merged under the most common genes and DNA. The authors' filters were not applied to this entry. The sample data list 55,000 to 75,000 distinct CDR3 sequences, and approximately 5.1% of these were observed just once. Jointly, the top ten make up about 5.7% of the sample.

Spanning cysteine to phenylalanine, the CDR3 consists of 13 amino acids. Of the read, only the CDR3 DNA is kept; its 39 bases are in frame from base 1. At the junction V is shortened by 2 bases and J by 0 bases, with 5 bases in between. Taken from the germline V gene, the CDR1 and CDR2 loops are SGHTA and FQGNSA. The receptor was derived from a human donor with multiple sclerosis. The donor label of this sample is uncertain. The chain is made from TRBV7-2 and TRBJ2-7, with no reliable assignment of the D segment. Sequencing was performed on PBMCs. Read as DNA, the sequence is TGTGCCAGCAGCTTAAGAGCCTCCTACGAGCAGTACTTC. This is translated as CASSLRASYEQYF.